This section outlines one T cell receptor beta chain sequence together with its context. The data belong to a study of T cell responses to AZD1222 COVID-19 vaccine. TCRdb keeps only in-frame clones here, not all; method: immunoSEQ multiplex PCR. The sample has about 130,000 clones, roughly 90% seen once; the top ten hold about 2%. This CDR3 comprises 16 residues. The J segment lost 3 bases and the V segment lost 0 bases, leaving 6 bases of the junction unmatched. Germline CDR1 SGDLS, CDR2 YYNGEE. This receptor was taken from an adult in good health. The chain is built from TRBV9 and TRBJ2-3, with TRBD2 matching 8 bases. This specimen was peripheral blood, taken on day 0 of AZD1222 vaccination. Here the CDR3 DNA reads TGTGCCAGCAGCGTAGATAGCGGGATGGGGACAGATACGCAGTATTTT. Its protein product is CASSVDSGMGTDTQYF.